These T cell receptor beta chains were read from a single sample in a study of T cell changes during pregnancy in multiple sclerosis. Here immunoSEQ multiplex PCR was the method, and the copy in TCRdb shows in-frame clones only, minus some. The table lists under 45,000 clones, about 88% of them singletons. This specimen was CD8+ T cells from peripheral blood mononuclear cells, taken in the first trimester of pregnancy. These receptors originate from a female donor with multiple sclerosis, enrolled in a pregnancy study. The CDR3 runs from the conserved cysteine through the conserved F or W. A D gene is named only where the DNA matches it firmly. Size values are once, few and many counts, or a class for expanded clones, and some rows have none.

j_call,d_call,v_call,clone_size,cdr3_length,cdr3_nt,cdr3_aa
TRBJ2-1,TRBD2,TRBV4-1,.,15,TGCGCCAGCAGCCATGGGACTAGCCGGGGGAATGAGCAGTTCTTC,CASSHGTSRGNEQFF
TRBJ1-1,.,TRBV2,few,13,TGTGCCAGCAGATATACGGTGAACACTGAAGCTTTCTTT,CASRYTVNTEAFF
TRBJ2-7,TRBD1,TRBV7-9,.,14,TGTGCCAGCAGCCCTACAGGGGGCGAATACGAGCAGTACTTC,CASSPTGGEYEQYF
TRBJ2-1,.,TRBV6-5,.,14,TGTGCCAGCAGTTACTTTCTCGGGGACAATGAGCAGTTCTTC,CASSYFLGDNEQFF
TRBJ2-5,TRBD2,TRBV4-3,.,16,TGCGCCAGCAGCCAAGAGGGCGGGGGGAGCCAAGAGACCCAGTACTTC,CASSQEGGGSQETQYF
TRBJ2-7,.,TRBV4-3,.,14,TGCGCCAGCAGCCCCGACACGAGTCGGCACGAGCAGTACTTC,CASSPDTSRHEQYF
TRBJ1-2,TRBD1,TRBV29-1,.,15,TGCAGCGTCGCAATGACAGGGGGCGGCTACTATGGCTACACCTTC,CSVAMTGGGYYGYTF
TRBJ2-1,TRBD2,TRBV7-3,.,14,TGTGCCAGCAGCTTCCAGACTAGCGGGAATGAGCAGTTCTTC,CASSFQTSGNEQFF
TRBJ1-5,.,TRBV7-8,.,13,TGTGCCAGCAGCTCCCAGGGGTGGGAGCCCCAGCATTTT,CASSSQGWEPQHF
TRBJ1-2,.,TRBV7-9,.,13,TGTGCCAGCAGCCCTCCGGGGAACTATGGCTACACCTTC,CASSPPGNYGYTF
TRBJ2-5,TRBD2,TRBV7-9,.,16,TGTGCCAGCAGCTCATTAGCGGGGCCAGACCAAGAGACCCAGTACTTC,CASSSLAGPDQETQYF
TRBJ1-1,.,TRBV7-3,.,14,TGTGCCAGCAGCTTGGCGACAGTTCTCACTGAAGCTTTCTTT,CASSLATVLTEAFF
TRBJ2-7,TRBD2,TRBV28,.,18,TGTGCCAGCAGTTATAAGATCGGGTCTAGCGGGGGGGGGTACGAGCAGTACTTC,CASSYKIGSSGGGYEQYF
TRBJ1-1,.,TRBV7-6,.,13,TGTGCCAGCAGCTTATTGGCCGGTTGGGAGGCTTTCTTT,CASSLLAGWEAFF
TRBJ1-1,.,TRBV5-6,once,12,TGTGCCAGTAGGAGAGGATTCACTGAAGCTTTCTTT,CASRRGFTEAFF
TRBJ1-5,.,TRBV6-4,.,15,TGTGCCAGCAGTGACTCACCAGGCCGGGGACAGCCCCAGCATTTT,CASSDSPGRGQPQHF
TRBJ1-3,TRBD1,TRBV7-7,.,15,TGTGCCAGCAGCCCGGACAGGAACTCTGGAAACACCATATATTTT,CASSPDRNSGNTIYF
TRBJ2-1,TRBD2,TRBV5-4,.,17,TGTGCCACCTACTGGGGAACTAGCGGGGGGGCCCCAAATGAGCAGTTCTTC,CATYWGTSGGAPNEQFF
TRBJ2-3,.,TRBV2,.,13,TGTGCCAGCCAATCAGGGGTCACAGATACGCAGTATTTT,CASQSGVTDTQYF
TRBJ1-1,.,TRBV4-3,.,17,TGCGCCAGCAGCCAAGATCGGTTCCAAGGGGCATACACTGAAGCTTTCTTT,CASSQDRFQGAYTEAFF
TRBJ2-1,.,TRBV6-4,.,11,TGTGCCAGCAGTGTAGGGGGTGAGCAGTTCTTC,CASSVGGEQFF
TRBJ1-2,.,TRBV6-6,.,13,TGTGCCTCAGGGAGGGGGGCTAACTATGGCTACACCTTC,CASGRGANYGYTF